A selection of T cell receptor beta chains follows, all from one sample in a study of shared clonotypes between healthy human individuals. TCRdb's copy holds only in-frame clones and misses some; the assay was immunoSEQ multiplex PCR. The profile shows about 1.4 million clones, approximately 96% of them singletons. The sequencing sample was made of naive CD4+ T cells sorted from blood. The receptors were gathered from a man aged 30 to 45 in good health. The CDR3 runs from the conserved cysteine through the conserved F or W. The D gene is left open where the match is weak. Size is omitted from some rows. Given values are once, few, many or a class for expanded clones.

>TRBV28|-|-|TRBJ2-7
TGTGCCAGCAGCCAAACTAGTTCCAATACCTACGAGCAGTACTTC
CASSQTSSNTYEQYF
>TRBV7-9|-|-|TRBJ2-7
TGTGCCAGCAGCCCGCAACACGAGCAGTACTTC
CASSPQHEQYF
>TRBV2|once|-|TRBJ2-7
TGTGCCAGCAGTAGCGCCGGGTTTCCCTACGAGCAGTACTTC
CASSSAGFPYEQYF
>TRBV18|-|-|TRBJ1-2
TGTGCCAGCTCACCACCTGGCAGGGGAGCTAACTATGGCTACACCTTC
CASSPPGRGANYGYTF
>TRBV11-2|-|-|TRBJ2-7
TGTGCCAGCAGCTCTAGGTCACGACTAGGCCCGATTATCGGCGAGCAGTACTTC
CASSSRSRLGPIIGEQYF
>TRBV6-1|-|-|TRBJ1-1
TGTGCCAGCAGAAGGGGGGGGGCCTACACTGAAGCTTTCTTT
CASRRGGAYTEAFF
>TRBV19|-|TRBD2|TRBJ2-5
TGTGCCAGTCGGGGGACTAGCGGGACGGAGACCCAGTACTTC
CASRGTSGTETQYF
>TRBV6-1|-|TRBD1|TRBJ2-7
TGTGCCAGCAGGAGGGACAGCCTGCGGCACGAGCAGTACTTC
CASRRDSLRHEQYF
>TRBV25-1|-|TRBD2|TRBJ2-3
TGTGCCAGCAGTGGGCGTAATGCGGGGGTCACAGATACGCAGTATTTT
CASSGRNAGVTDTQYF
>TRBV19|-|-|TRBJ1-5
TGTGCCAGTAGTGTCTCGACGGGTGCTGTCCCTAGCAATCAGCCCCAGCATTTT
CASSVSTGAVPSNQPQHF
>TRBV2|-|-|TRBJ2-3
TGTGCCAGCAGTGACGTAGGTGATACGCAGTATTTT
CASSDVGDTQYF
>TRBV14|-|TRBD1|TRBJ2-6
TGTGCCAGCAGCCAACTCATCCCAATCGACCGGGACAGGCGGGCCGGGGCCAACGTCCTGACTTTC
CASSQLIPIDRDRRAGANVLTF
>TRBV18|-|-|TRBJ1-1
TGTGCCAGCTCGGGCTATCTATTGAACACTGAAGCTTTCTTT
CASSGYLLNTEAFF
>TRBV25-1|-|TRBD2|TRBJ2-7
TGTGCCAGCAGTGACGAGACTAGCGGGAGGGCCGAGCAGTACTTC
CASSDETSGRAEQYF
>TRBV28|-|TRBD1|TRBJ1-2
TGTGCCAGCAGTGAGACAGGGGCCTATGGCTACACCTTC
CASSETGAYGYTF
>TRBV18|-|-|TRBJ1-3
TGTGCCAGCTCACCCCTAGACTCTGGAAACACCATATATTTT
CASSPLDSGNTIYF
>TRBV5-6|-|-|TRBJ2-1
TGTGCCAGCAGCCCCACTCCTCGCTATGAGCAGTTCTTC
CASSPTPRYEQFF
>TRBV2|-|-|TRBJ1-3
TGTGCCAGCAGTGAAGCCGGGGGACGATCCTCTGGAAACACCATATATTTT
CASSEAGGRSSGNTIYF
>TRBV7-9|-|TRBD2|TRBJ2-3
TGTGCCAGCAGCTGGAACGGGGAGGGTTCAGATACGCAGTATTTT
CASSWNGEGSDTQYF
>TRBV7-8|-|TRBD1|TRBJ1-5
TGTGCCAGCAGCGACCGGGACAGGGGTTCTCAGCCCCAGCATTTT
CASSDRDRGSQPQHF
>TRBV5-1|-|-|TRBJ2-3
TGCGCCAGCAGCTTGCAGTCAGATACGCAGTATTTT
CASSLQSDTQYF
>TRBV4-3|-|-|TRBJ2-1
TGCGCCAGCAGCCAAGATCTACGGAGGGGGCCCTACAATGAGCAGTTCTTC
CASSQDLRRGPYNEQFF
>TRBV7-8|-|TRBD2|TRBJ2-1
TGTGCCAGCAGCGTGGGACTAGCGGGAGAGACTTCCTACAATGAGCAGTTCTTC
CASSVGLAGETSYNEQFF
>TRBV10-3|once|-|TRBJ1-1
TGTGCCATCAGGGGGTACGAGGCCAAAGAAGCTTTCTTT
CAIRGYEAKEAFF
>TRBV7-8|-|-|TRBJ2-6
TGTGCCAGCAGCTTTTTGGGTATGGGGATGAGTGCCAACGTCCTGACTTTC
CASSFLGMGMSANVLTF
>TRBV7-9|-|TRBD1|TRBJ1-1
TGTGCCAGCAGCGTTCTAGGACAGGAAAACACTGAAGCTTTCTTT
CASSVLGQENTEAFF
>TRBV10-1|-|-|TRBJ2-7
TGCGCCAGCAGTGAGTCGACGGGCTACGAGCAGTACTTC
CASSESTGYEQYF
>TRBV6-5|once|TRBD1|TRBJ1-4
TGTGCCAGCAGTAAAACAGGGGGCCGAGGCGGAAAACTGTTTTTT
CASSKTGGRGGKLFF
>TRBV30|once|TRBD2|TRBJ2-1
TGTGCCTACGAGCGGGGCTACAATGAGCAGTTCTTC
CAYERGYNEQFF
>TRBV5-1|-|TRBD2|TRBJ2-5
TGCGCCAGCAGCTTCGCCGGGACTAGCGGGAGTTTGGGAGGAGAGACCCAGTACTTC
CASSFAGTSGSLGGETQYF
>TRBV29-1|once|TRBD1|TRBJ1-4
TGCAGTGGCCGGGACAGGGCCGAAAAACTGTTTTTT
CSGRDRAEKLFF
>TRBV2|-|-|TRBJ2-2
TGTGCCAGCAGCGACAAAGGTCGTACCGGGGAGCTGTTTTTT
CASSDKGRTGELFF
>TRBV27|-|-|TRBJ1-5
TGTGCCAGCAGTTCCTCAGGGTTGCGCAATCAGCCCCAGCATTTT
CASSSSGLRNQPQHF
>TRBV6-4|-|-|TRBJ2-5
TGTGCCAGCAGCCGACTCGGGGGACCAGCGATCATAAAGAACCAAGAGACCCAGTACTTC
CASSRLGGPAIIKNQETQYF
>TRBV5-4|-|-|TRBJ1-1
TGTGCCGCTAGTGGGGGTACTAATGAAGCTTTCTTT
CAASGGTNEAFF
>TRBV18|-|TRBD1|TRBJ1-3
TGTGCCAGCTCACCGGTGTCGGGACAGCTCTCTGGAAACACCATATATTTT
CASSPVSGQLSGNTIYF
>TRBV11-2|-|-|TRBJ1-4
TGTGCCAGCAGCTTATCAGGTCACACTAATGAAAAACTGTTTTTT
CASSLSGHTNEKLFF
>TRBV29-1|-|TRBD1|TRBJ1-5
TGCAGCATACAGGGGGCGGGCAATCAGCCCCAGCATTTT
CSIQGAGNQPQHF
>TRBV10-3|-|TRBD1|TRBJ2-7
TGTGCCTCCTGGACAGGGGGCCGCGAGCAGTACTTC
CASWTGGREQYF
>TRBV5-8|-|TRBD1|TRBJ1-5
TGTGCCAGCAGCCTGGTGCAGGGGGCCTTGAGCAATCAGCCCCAGCATTTT
CASSLVQGALSNQPQHF
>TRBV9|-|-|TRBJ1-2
TGTGCCAGCAGCGTAGGCCCAGGGACTAACTATGGCTACACCTTC
CASSVGPGTNYGYTF
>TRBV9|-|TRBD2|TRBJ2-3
TGTGCCAGCAGCCCGGGACTAGCGGGACAAGATACGCAGTATTTT
CASSPGLAGQDTQYF
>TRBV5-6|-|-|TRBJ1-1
TGTGCCAGCAGCTTGGCACCACAGAACACTGAAGCTTTCTTT
CASSLAPQNTEAFF
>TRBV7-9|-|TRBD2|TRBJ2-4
TGTGCCAGCAGATTCCCCCCTGGGCGGGGGGCCAAAAACATTCAGTACTTC
CASRFPPGRGAKNIQYF
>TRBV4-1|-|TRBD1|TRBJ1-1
TGCGCCAGCAGGTGGACAGGGGGCACTGAAGCTTTCTTT
CASRWTGGTEAFF
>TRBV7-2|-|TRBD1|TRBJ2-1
TGTGCCAGCAGCTCCTCAGGGGGCGGTGGGTTCTTC
CASSSSGGGGFF
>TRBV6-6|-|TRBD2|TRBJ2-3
TGTGCCAGCTGGGGACTAGCGGGAGGAGATACGCAGTATTTT
CASWGLAGGDTQYF
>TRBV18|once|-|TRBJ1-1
TGTGCCAGCTCAACCAAGGGCAGGGTGGAAGCTTTCTTT
CASSTKGRVEAFF
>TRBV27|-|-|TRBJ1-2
TGTGCCAGCAGCCGGCGGTTTCAGGGAAACTATGGCTACACCTTC
CASSRRFQGNYGYTF
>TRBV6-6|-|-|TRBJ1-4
TGTGCCAGCAGACCTACACAGGGTTCGGTTGTAAAACTGTTTTTT
CASRPTQGSVVKLFF
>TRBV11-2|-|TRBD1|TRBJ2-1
TGTGCCAGCAGTCAAACAAGGACAGGGGAATTGAATGAGCAGTTCTTC
CASSQTRTGELNEQFF
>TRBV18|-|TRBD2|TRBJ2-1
TGTGCCAGCTCACCACTCTCAGGGTTACTAGCGGGACGGGGGTCCTACAATGAGCAGTTCTTC
CASSPLSGLLAGRGSYNEQFF
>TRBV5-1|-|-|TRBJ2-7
TGCGCCAGCAGCTCGGGGACTCTGTCCTACGAGCAGTACTTC
CASSSGTLSYEQYF
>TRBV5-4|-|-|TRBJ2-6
TGTGCCAGCAGCCTCCGCCTCTTTAACGGGGCCAACGTCCTGACTTTC
CASSLRLFNGANVLTF
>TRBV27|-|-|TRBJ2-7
TGTGCCAGCAGTCTTGATCGTCTTCCGGGACTCTTCCTCTACGAGCAGTACTTC
CASSLDRLPGLFLYEQYF
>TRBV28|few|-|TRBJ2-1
TGTGCCAGCAGTTGGGGCAGGGCCATTTCCTGGTTCTTC
CASSWGRAISWFF
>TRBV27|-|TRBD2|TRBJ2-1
TGTGCCAGCAGTTTATTTGGAAGGGGGACTAGCAGTTACAATGAGCAGTTCTTC
CASSLFGRGTSSYNEQFF
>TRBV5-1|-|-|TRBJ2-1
TGCGCCAGCAGCTTGGAGGCGTCTAGTGTCCTTGAGCAGTTCTTC
CASSLEASSVLEQFF